Listed below are T cell receptor beta chains from one sample, sequenced in a study of CD8+ T cells in alopecia areata. Generated by immunoSEQ multiplex PCR, the TCRdb table keeps only in-frame clones and is missing some. The sample consists of 100,000 to 150,000 clones, roughly 57% of them appearing once. Sample: CD4+ T cells sorted from blood, taken at week 4, from a patient treated with tofacitinib. All receptors come from a human donor with alopecia areata. Each CDR3 is given with its conserved first and last residue. D genes are given only for firm matches. Some rows have no size entry. The others give once, few or many, or a class for an expanded clone.

j_call,d_call,clone_size,v_call,cdr3_aa,cdr3_nt
TRBJ2-7,TRBD1,few,TRBV7-2,CASSLGTGRAYEQYF,TGTGCCAGCAGCCTCGGGACAGGGCGGGCCTACGAGCAGTACTTC
TRBJ2-3,TRBD2,-,TRBV7-2,CAVAYTSGRTDTQYF,TGTGCCGTAGCTTATACGAGCGGGAGAACAGATACGCAGTATTTT
TRBJ1-5,TRBD1,-,TRBV30,CAWTDRDQWDNQPQHF,TGTGCCTGGACGGACAGGGACCAGTGGGACAATCAGCCCCAGCATTTT
TRBJ1-5,-,-,TRBV29-1,CSVRGTSNQPQHF,TGTAGCGTTCGGGGTACTAGCAATCAGCCCCAGCATTTT
TRBJ2-5,-,-,TRBV29-1,CSVARGGETQYF,TGCAGCGTTGCGAGGGGCGGGGAGACCCAGTACTTC
TRBJ2-4,-,-,TRBV6-5,CASSSTSNIAKNIQYF,TGTGCCAGCAGTTCCACCTCGAATATAGCCAAAAACATTCAGTACTTC
TRBJ2-7,-,once,TRBV15,CATSRDAGALYEQYF,TGTGCCACCAGCAGAGACGCAGGGGCCCTATACGAGCAGTACTTC
TRBJ1-5,-,-,TRBV30,CAWSVSWNQPQHF,TGTGCCTGGAGTGTATCCTGGAATCAGCCCCAGCATTTT
TRBJ1-5,-,-,TRBV5-6,CASSLRQYSNQPQHF,TGTGCCAGCAGCTTGCGACAGTATAGCAATCAGCCCCAGCATTTT
TRBJ2-2,TRBD2,few,TRBV5-4,CASSPGLAGETGELFF,TGTGCCAGCAGCCCGGGACTAGCGGGAGAAACCGGGGAGCTGTTTTTT